This T cell receptor (beta chain) was profiled in a study of T cells in Graves' hyperthyroidism and ophthalmopathy. The wider study: Peripheral blood samples were taken at initial diagnosis, prior to any treatment. The study's findings and limits: Ophthalmopathy got predicted by the model a median around 6.8 months before its onset.

This clonotype was found many times. Its antigen is as yet unknown. V lost 5 bases, J lost 3 bases, and 9 bases stayed unmatched. Germline CDR1 and CDR2: SGHVS and FNYEAQ. The CDR3 has 16 residues. The CDR3 regions of TCR beta were amplified from RNA transcripts. The study used the HTBI primer set for a first-round RT-PCR of the TCR CDR3. TCRdb used MiXCR to reprocess the multiplex PCR reads, holding one entry per CDR3 protein. The table records hundreds of thousands of distinct CDR3 sequences, 13% of them present only once. This chain joins TRBV7-6 and TRBJ1-2, with 10 bases matching TRBD1. This receptor was taken from a woman aged 18-35 years with Graves' hyperthyroidism. Material for sequencing was blood. The CDR3 DNA sequence: TGTGCCAGCAGCCCTCTTGACAGGGGGCTTCACTATGGCTACACCTTC. Protein sequence: CASSPLDRGLHYGYTF.